This T cell receptor beta chain was identified during a study of beta chain features in type 1 diabetes. All of the isolated RNA was reverse transcribed, so expressed TCRB transcripts were sequenced. Some clones are missing from TCRdb's copy, which holds only in-frame ones; the method was immunoSEQ multiplex PCR. The data show approximately 330,000 clones, approximately 9.9% seen once. Whole-study results and caveats: Healthy donors had naive, central memory and Treg TCRB repertoires that appeared less similar than those seen among patients.

Trimming removed 3 bases at V and 1 base at J, with 10 bases between. CDR1 and CDR2 (germline): SGHTA, FQGNSA. The CDR3 is 14 amino acids. As to this clone: Its specificity is unknown.

One heparinised blood draw, averaging around 0.12 L, came from each donor. The specimen sequenced was naive CD4+ T cells from blood. The chain carries TRBV7-2 and TRBJ2-7; D is unresolved. This receptor was taken from a woman in her 30s in good health. The CDR3 protein is CASSFERRSYEQYF. The CDR3, as DNA: TGTGCCAGCAGCTTTGAAAGGCGGTCCTACGAGCAGTACTTC.